This T cell receptor beta chain was sequenced in a study of cytomegalovirus exposure and HLA in healthy donors. Use of 60 Vbeta and 13 Jbeta primers characterized the PCR. The method was immunoSEQ multiplex PCR; TCRdb's version includes in-frame clones alone and lacks a portion of them. The table lists some 100,000 clones, 75% of them singletons. This clone showed up just a few times. The antigen is undetermined. Germline V gene sequence: CDR1 SGHTA, CDR2 FQGNSA. The CDR3 extends over 11 amino acids. Study conclusions and caveats: The authors considered a cluster of highly shared sequence variants likely to be a sequencing artifact. The productive fraction for most TCR beta V segments was about 87% or about 30% in an earlier analysis.

The chain combines TRBV7-2 with TRBJ2-5; D is undetermined. The J call is in doubt because the DNA end fits TRBJ2-7 better. Sequencing was done on a sample of PBMCs. This sequence originates from a man aged 50 to 59 in good health and CMV-seronegative. The CDR3 DNA follows: TGTGCCAGCAGCCGCGCGTACGAGCAGTACTTC. This encodes CASSRAYEQYF.